This T cell receptor beta chain was obtained from a study of cytomegalovirus exposure and HLA in healthy donors. Whole-study results and caveats: Confirmation in vitro established that a few CMV-associated chains were specific for CMV antigens. Overall, approximately 180 TCR beta chains were annotated as cytomegalovirus-associated.

Germline values: CDR1 MNHNY, CDR2 SVGAGI (reference sequence). CDR3 size: 14 residues. The ends lost 0 bases at V and 5 bases at J; junction bases unmatched: 1. The donors were members of the validation cohort comprising over 90 subjects, separate from the roughly 640-subject first cohort. Worth noting for this clone: Its antigen is undetermined.

Assay: immunoSEQ multiplex PCR; the TCRdb copy retains only in-frame clones and omits some. The table lists 100,000 to 120,000 clones, approximately 85% of them singletons. J is TRBJ2-3 and V is TRBV6-6; 8 nucleotides agree with TRBD1. The sample taken for sequencing was PBMCs. This TCR derives from a woman between 18 and 30 years old in good health and CMV-seronegative. CDR3 nucleotides: TGTGCCAGCAGTTACTCAGACAGGGGAGATACGCAGTATTTT. Protein sequence: CASSYSDRGDTQYF.